This T cell receptor (beta chain) was captured by sequencing in a study of shared clonotypes between healthy human individuals. General observations from the study: The study found about 5% of naive CD4 clonotypes shared across a handful of donors. Enrolling few donors narrowed the genetic and exposure-history diversity that was represented.

CD8 memory pooled CD45RO+ cells and CCR7-negative CD45RA+ TemRA cells. Only a few counts were recorded for this clone. Its specificity is unknown. CDR3 length: 16 amino acids. The germline V gene encodes CDR1 MNHNS and CDR2 SASEGT. Trimming cost V 1 base and J 4 bases, with 14 bases left between them. DNA at 200 ng, 25,000 to 35,000 T cell genomes, went into sorted-subset replicate PCRs. The data were produced by immunoSEQ multiplex PCR, yet TCRdb's version contains in-frame clones alone and is incomplete. The sample lists roughly 380,000 clones, just over 95% occurring once. The TCR originated in a man under 40 in good health. The chain is built from TRBV6-1 and TRBJ1-5; D ambiguous. The specimen was memory CD8+ T cells sorted from blood. The sample's subset: CD45RO+ cells pooled with CCR7-negative TemRA cells. This CDR3 is CASSEGAPPFNQPQHF. DNA of the CDR3: TGTGCCAGCAGTGAAGGGGCACCGCCGTTTAATCAGCCCCAGCATTTT.